The 31 T cell receptor beta chains below come from one sample, sequenced in a study of ipilimumab plus nivolumab after autologous stem cell transplantation. This table comes from immunoSEQ multiplex PCR, and its TCRdb copy is limited to in-frame clones, with some not included. This table has about 22,000 clones, around 74% appearing once. Source: PBMCs, taken in a trial of ipilimumab plus nivolumab as post-transplant consolidation. The receptors shown here come from a male donor with diffuse large B-cell lymphoma.

The chain uses TRBV29-1 and TRBJ2-1; D call uncertain. Germline CDR1 and CDR2: SQVTM and ANQGSEA. Trimming took 2 bases from V and 8 from J, leaving 19 bases between them. CDR3 length equals 15 residues. This chain's CDR3 is CSVESFRTPDYEQFF. Written as DNA, the CDR3 is TGCAGCGTTGAAAGTTTCCGGACCCCAGACTATGAGCAGTTCTTC.

The rearrangement joins TRBV7-2 to TRBJ2-7, with TRBD1 matching over 10 bases. V was pared by 5 bases and J by 6 bases, with 10 bases of the junction left unmatched. Per the germline V gene, CDR1 is SGHTA and CDR2 is FQGNSA. The CDR3 runs 15 residues. CDR3 in amino acids: CASSISGTGALEQYF. For the CDR3, the DNA is TGTGCCAGCAGCATATCCGGGACAGGGGCACTCGAGCAGTACTTC. Filled out from reference TRBV7-2 and TRBJ2-7, the complete variable domain reads GAGVSQSPSNKVTEKGKDVELRCDPISGHTALYWYRQSLGQGLEFLIYFQGNSAPDKSGLPSDRFSAERTGGSVSTLTIQRTQQEDSAVYLCASSISGTGALEQYFGPGTRLTVT.

CDR3 protein: CASSRTGGYEQYF. The CDR3 DNA follows: TGTGCCAGTAGTAGGACAGGGGGCTACGAGCAGTACTTC. The V and J genes are TRBV19 and TRBJ2-7, with 10 positions matching TRBD1. The junction had 0 bases not matched to a gene; V was cut back by 4 bases and J by 3 bases. Germline V lookup: CDR1 LNHDA, CDR2 SQIVND (reference sequence). This CDR3 is 13 amino acids long.

The genes are TRBV4-2 and TRBJ1-3, with D uncertain. The germline V gene has CDR1 LGHNA and CDR2 YNFKEQ. This CDR3 comprises 16 residues. V was cut by 0 bases and J by 0 bases, with 9 bases left in between. The CDR3, as DNA: TGTGCCAGCAGCCAAGAGCGGTTGACCTCTGGAAACACCATATATTTT. Translating gives CASSQERLTSGNTIYF.

The chain recombines TRBV19 with TRBJ1-6, with D maybe TRBD1 (5 bases). Trimming cost V 5 bases and J 9 bases, with 11 bases left between them. The length of the CDR3 is 13 residues. Germline lookup yields CDR1 LNHDA and CDR2 SQIVND (reference sequence). CDR3 protein: CASSWGLISPLHF. The CDR3 DNA reads TGTGCCAGTAGTTGGGGGTTAATTTCACCCCTCCACTTT.

The CDR3 DNA sequence: TGTGCCAGCAGTGGTCAGCCTAACACTGAAGCTTTCTTT. This encodes CASSGQPNTEAFF. The chain links TRBV6-4 to TRBJ1-1; D remains unclear. The CDR3 spans 13 residues. Germline assignment: CDR1 MRHNA and CDR2 SNTAGT. V was shortened by 4 bases and J by 2 bases, with 8 bases between the two germline ends.

The DNA of the CDR3 is TGTGCCAGCAGCCTCCGGAGGGGACAGGGCGAGCAGTACTTC. Encoded protein: CASSLRRGQGEQYF. The chain carries TRBV5-4 and TRBJ2-7, with TRBD1 matching over 9 bases. V trimming: 4 bases; J trimming: 6 bases; junction bases outside the gene matches: 8. This CDR3 comprises 14 residues. Per the germline V gene, CDR1 is SGHNT and CDR2 is YYREEE (reference sequence).

The CDR3 protein is CASSLAGQGTGELFF. The CDR3 nucleotides are TGCGCCAGCAGCTTGGCCGGACAGGGGACCGGGGAGCTGTTTTTT. The J gene is TRBJ2-2, the V gene TRBV5-1; TRBD1 matches at 9 bases. The junction had 2 bases not matched to a gene; V was cut back by 0 bases and J by 5 bases. CDR1 and CDR2 (germline): SGHRS, YFSETQ. The CDR3 has 15 residues.

The V and J genes are TRBV6-4 and TRBJ2-1, with TRBD2 matching over 7 bases. V lost 0 bases and J lost 3; bases outside the gene matches: 5. This CDR3 is built from 16 residues. Germline assignment: CDR1 MRHNA and CDR2 SNTAGT. Written as DNA, the CDR3 is TGTGCCAGCAGTGACTCCGCTAGCGGAGACTACAATGAGCAGTTCTTC. The encoded protein is CASSDSASGDYNEQFF.

The rearrangement uses TRBV29-1 and TRBJ2-7; TRBD1 might be the D (5 bases). The V and J ends lost 3 bases and 2 bases respectively, with 11 bases between them. CDR3 length equals 13 residues. CDR1 SQVTM and CDR2 ANQGSEA come from the germline V gene. CDR3 in amino acids: CSVEAQGPYEQYF. The DNA of the CDR3 is TGCAGCGTTGAGGCTCAGGGCCCCTACGAGCAGTACTTC.

CDR3 region: CASSLAAGTEAFF. The CDR3 nucleotides read TGTGCCAGCAGCTTAGCCGCGGGCACTGAAGCTTTCTTT. The V and J genes are TRBV7-9 and TRBJ1-1; D call uncertain. The CDR3 contains 13 residues. The V gene's germline CDR1 is SEHNR and CDR2 FQNEAQ (reference sequence). With 0 bases removed from V and 4 bases from J, the gap between germline ends came to 6 bases.

This chain links TRBV11-3 with TRBJ2-3; 10 bases are shared with TRBD2. Germline loops: CDR1 SGHNT, CDR2 YENEEA. The CDR3 contains 18 residues. The junction had 7 bases not matched to a gene; V was cut back by 0 bases and J by 1 base. In nucleotides, the CDR3 is TGTGCCAGCAGCTTAGATGGTCCTAGCGGGAGACGCACAGATACGCAGTATTTT. It translates to CASSLDGPSGRRTDTQYF.

This clone has only a few counts. The V call is TRBV4-1, the J call TRBJ2-1, with 7 bases fitting TRBD1. CDR1 and CDR2 from the germline V gene are MGHRA and YSYEKL. With 0 bases clipped from V and 5 bases from J, the junction kept 7 bases outside the gene matches. The length of the CDR3 is 16 residues. In DNA form, the CDR3 reads TGCGCCAGCAGCCAAGAGGGGACAGCCTTAGACAATGAGCAGTTCTTC. This translates into CASSQEGTALDNEQFF.

The CDR3 spells CASSALAGAGYEQYF. CDR3 bases: TGTGCCAGCAGCGCACTAGCGGGGGCGGGCTACGAGCAGTACTTC. V usage is TRBV13 and J usage is TRBJ2-7; 11 nucleotides align to TRBD2. CDR3 size: 15 residues. CDR1 and CDR2 from the germline V gene are PRHDT and FYEKMQ (reference sequence). Losses at the gene ends were 5 bases for V and 3 bases for J; bases not matched to a gene: 6.

V usage is TRBV5-8 and J usage is TRBJ1-2; D remains ambiguous. Between the trimmed V and J ends, which lost 4 bases and 0 bases, there was a span of 13 bases. Germline V gene lookup returns CDR1 SGHTS and CDR2 YDEGEE. This CDR3 is built from 15 residues. CDR3 sequence: CASSPRKRPNYGYTF. Here the CDR3 DNA reads TGTGCCAGCAGCCCCAGGAAGCGGCCTAACTATGGCTACACCTTC.

CDR3 nucleotide sequence: TGTGCCAGCAGTGTTGGGACCGGAGGGCAGCCCCAGCATTTT. Protein product: CASSVGTGGQPQHF. The chain links TRBV2 to TRBJ1-5; TRBD1 is a possible D gene (5 bases). The V gene lost 4 bases and the J gene lost 7 bases, with 14 bases spanning the gap. This CDR3 has 14 amino acids. In germline, CDR1 is SNHLY, CDR2 FYNNEI.

The chain has TRBV2 and TRBJ2-5; D may be TRBD1 or TRBD2 (5 bases each). V shed 3 bases and J shed 5 bases, with 10 bases lying between them. This CDR3 region has 13 residues. Germline V CDR1 and CDR2: SNHLY, FYNNEI. CDR3: CASSDGAGETQYF. The DNA of the CDR3 is TGTGCCAGCAGTGACGGGGCAGGGGAGACCCAGTACTTC.

The V and J genes are TRBV4-1 and TRBJ1-2, with unresolved D. CDR1 is MGHRA and CDR2 is YSYEKL in the germline V gene. Between the trimmed V and J ends, which lost 4 bases and 4 bases, there was a span of 16 bases. The CDR3 runs 15 residues. CDR3 region: CASSPLTSGSYGYTF. The CDR3 coding sequence is TGCGCCAGCAGCCCATTAACTTCCGGGAGCTATGGCTACACCTTC.

The gene calls are TRBV20-1 and TRBJ2-1, with D unresolved. Germline assignment: CDR1 DFQATT and CDR2 SNEGSKA (reference sequence). The CDR3 loop spans 11 amino acids. Trimming shortened V by 3 bases and J by 10 bases, and 10 bases separated the two germline ends. The CDR3 here is CSASLGHEQFF. As DNA, the CDR3 is TGCAGTGCTAGCCTAGGTCACGAGCAGTTCTTC.

By share, this clone ranks as medium-sized. The sample has other DNA sequences that encode this CDR3 too. The V and J genes are TRBV12-5 and TRBJ1-1, with D maybe TRBD1 (6 bases). Germline assignment: CDR1 LGHNT and CDR2 FRNRAP. V lost 0 bases and J 7 bases, leaving 9 bases between the germline ends. CDR3 length: 13 amino acids. CDR3: CASGLVQGGEAFF. The CDR3 DNA sequence: TGTGCTAGTGGTTTGGTACAAGGGGGTGAAGCTTTCTTT.

This clone was seen a handful of times. V usage is TRBV6-5 and J usage is TRBJ1-2, with 7 bases lining up with TRBD1. Germline CDR1 reads MNHEY; CDR2 reads SVGAGI. The length of the CDR3 is 13 residues. With V trimmed by 11 bases and J by 5 bases, 11 bases remained unmatched. The CDR3 loop is CAAHMLQGYGYTF. The CDR3 DNA follows: TGTGCCGCCCATATGCTACAGGGGTATGGCTACACCTTC.

CDR3 in DNA: TGTGCCAGCAGCTCTCCCGGGACAGGCAACACTGAAGCTTTCTTT. It translates to CASSSPGTGNTEAFF. V usage is TRBV5-4 and J usage is TRBJ1-1, with TRBD1 matching over 8 bases. Unmatched junction bases numbered 6, after V lost 3 bases and J lost 2 bases. Germline CDR1 reads SGHNT; CDR2 reads YYREEE (reference sequence). The CDR3 contains 15 residues. The full variable domain, with the rest looked up from reference TRBV5-4 and TRBJ1-1, is ETGVTQSPTHLIKTRGQQVTLRCSSQSGHNTVSWYQQALGQGPQFIFQYYREEENGRGNFPPRFSGLQFPNYSSELNVNALELDDSALYLCASSSPGTGNTEAFFGQGTRLTVV.

The rearrangement links TRBV18 to TRBJ2-7; 8 bases are a match to TRBD2. The V gene end was trimmed by 2 bases and the J gene end by 3 bases; junction bases not matched to a gene: 6. CDR1 is KGHSH and CDR2 is LQKENI in the germline V gene. There are 15 residues in the CDR3. The CDR3, as DNA: TGTGCCAGCTCACCATCCGGGGGGGGAGGCTACGAGCAGTACTTC. Its protein product is CASSPSGGGGYEQYF.

This sequence joins TRBV11-2 and TRBJ2-2, with TRBD2 matching 8 bases. Germline V gives CDR1 SGHAT, CDR2 FQNNGV. The J segment lost 3 bases and the V segment lost 4 bases, leaving 7 bases of the junction unmatched. There are 16 residues in the CDR3. CDR3 sequence (DNA): TGTGCCAGCAGCTCAAGACTAGCGAGGCACACCGGGGAGCTGTTTTTT. Its protein is CASSSRLARHTGELFF.

This chain joins TRBV5-6 and TRBJ2-3; TRBD1 matches at 9 bases. The ends lost 4 bases at V and 0 bases at J; junction bases unmatched: 9. CDR3 length: 17 residues. Looked up from germline, CDR1 is SGHDT and CDR2 is YYEEEE. The CDR3 reads CASSIIPGQGSTDTQYF. The DNA for the CDR3 is TGTGCCAGCAGCATCATCCCGGGACAGGGAAGCACAGATACGCAGTATTTT.

The chain carries TRBV7-3 and TRBJ1-6; 10 bases are a match to TRBD1. Germline CDR1 reads SGHTA; CDR2 reads FQGTGA. Trimming removed 6 bases from V and 9 bases from J; junction bases left unmatched: 5. The CDR3 contains 14 residues. Here the CDR3 reads CASSRQGATSPLHF. The CDR3 DNA reads as TGTGCCAGCAGTCGACAGGGGGCAACTTCACCCCTCCACTTT.

Note on this clone: This same CDR3 is encoded by further DNA sequences in the sample. The rearrangement links TRBV20-1 to TRBJ2-7; D is undetermined. The CDR3 runs 11 residues. CDR1 DFQATT and CDR2 SNEGSKA come from the germline V gene (reference sequence). V lost 0 bases and J 3 bases, leaving 3 bases between the germline ends. The CDR3 reads CSARDGYEQYF. For the CDR3, the DNA is TGCAGTGCTAGAGATGGCTACGAGCAGTACTTC.

This chain uses TRBV5-6 with TRBJ2-2; 9 bases fit TRBD2. Germline assignment: CDR1 SGHDT and CDR2 YYEEEE. CDR3 length equals 19 residues. The trim removed 2 bases at V and 1 base at J, leaving 12 bases unmatched. In DNA form, the CDR3 reads TGTGCCAGCAGCTTCTTCGGGGTAGCGGGGGCTTTGAACACCGGGGAGCTGTTTTTT. Translated: CASSFFGVAGALNTGELFF. The full variable domain, its missing parts supplied by reference TRBV5-6 and TRBJ2-2, is DAGVTQSPTHLIKTRGQQVTLRCSPKSGHDTVSWYQQALGQGPQFIFQYYEEEERQRGNFPDRFSGHQFPNYSSELNVNALLLGDSALYLCASSFFGVAGALNTGELFFGEGSRLTVL.

V is TRBV9 and J is TRBJ1-2; D call uncertain. V dropped 3 bases and J dropped 7 bases, with 16 bases sitting between them. Germline V gene lookup returns CDR1 SGDLS and CDR2 YYNGEE. CDR3 length: 14 residues. The CDR3 loop reads CASSARTAISGYTF. The CDR3 DNA reads as TGTGCCAGCAGCGCGAGGACCGCGATAAGTGGCTACACCTTC.

V is TRBV5-1 and J is TRBJ2-5, with D maybe TRBD2 (6 bases). The germline V and J ends were trimmed by 4 bases and 4 bases, with 11 bases remaining between them. Germline V gene sequence: CDR1 SGHRS, CDR2 YFSETQ. The CDR3 contains 13 residues. CDR3 protein: CASSGGGAETQYF. The CDR3 nucleotides read TGCGCCAGCAGCGGAGGAGGGGCAGAGACCCAGTACTTC. Supplemented by reference TRBV5-1 and TRBJ2-5, the full variable domain reads KAGVTQTPRYLIKTRGQQVTLSCSPISGHRSVSWYQQTPGQGLQFLFEYFSETQRNKGNFPGRFSGRQFSNSRSEMNVSTLELGDSALYLCASSGGGAETQYFGPGTRLLVL.

The chain joins TRBV4-1 to TRBJ1-5; TRBD1 matches at 7 bases. Germline assignment: CDR1 MGHRA and CDR2 YSYEKL. V shed 1 base, J shed 6 bases, and the junction held 9 bases outside the gene matches. CDR3 size: 16 residues. The CDR3 coding sequence is TGCGCCAGCAGCCAAGGACAGGGAGGGTGGGCTCAGCCCCAGCATTTT. Translating gives CASSQGQGGWAQPQHF.